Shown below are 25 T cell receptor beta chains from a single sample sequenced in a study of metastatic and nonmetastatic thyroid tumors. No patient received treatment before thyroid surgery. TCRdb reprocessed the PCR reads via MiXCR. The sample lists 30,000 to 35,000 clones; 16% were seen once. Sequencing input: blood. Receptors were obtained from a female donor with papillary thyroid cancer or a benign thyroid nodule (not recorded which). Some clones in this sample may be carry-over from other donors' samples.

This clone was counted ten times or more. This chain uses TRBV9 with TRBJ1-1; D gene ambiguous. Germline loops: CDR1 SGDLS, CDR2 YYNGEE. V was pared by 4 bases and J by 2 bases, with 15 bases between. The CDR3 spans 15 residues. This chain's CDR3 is CASSPRTERNTEAFF. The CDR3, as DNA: TGTGCCAGCAGCCCCCGGACGGAGAGAAACACTGAAGCTTTCTTT.

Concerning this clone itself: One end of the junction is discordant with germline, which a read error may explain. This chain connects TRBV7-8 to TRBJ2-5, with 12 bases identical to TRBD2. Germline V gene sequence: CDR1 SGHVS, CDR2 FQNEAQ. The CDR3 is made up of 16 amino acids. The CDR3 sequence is CASILGTSGRRETQYF. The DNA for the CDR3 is TGTGCCAGCATCTTAGGTACTAGCGGGAGGCGAGAGACCCAGTACTTC.

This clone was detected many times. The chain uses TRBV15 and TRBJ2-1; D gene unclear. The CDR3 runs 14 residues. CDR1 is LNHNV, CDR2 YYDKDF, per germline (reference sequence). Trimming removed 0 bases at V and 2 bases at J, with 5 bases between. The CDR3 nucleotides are TGTGCCACCAGCAGAGATCAGGCCTACAATGAGCAGTTCTTC. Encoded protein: CATSRDQAYNEQFF.

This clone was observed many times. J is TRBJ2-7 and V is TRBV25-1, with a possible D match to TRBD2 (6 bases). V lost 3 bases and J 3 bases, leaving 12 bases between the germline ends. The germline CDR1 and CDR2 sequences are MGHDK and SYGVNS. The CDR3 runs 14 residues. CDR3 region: CASSEGTAGYEQYF. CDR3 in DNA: TGTGCCAGCAGTGAGGGGACTGCAGGCTACGAGCAGTACTTC.

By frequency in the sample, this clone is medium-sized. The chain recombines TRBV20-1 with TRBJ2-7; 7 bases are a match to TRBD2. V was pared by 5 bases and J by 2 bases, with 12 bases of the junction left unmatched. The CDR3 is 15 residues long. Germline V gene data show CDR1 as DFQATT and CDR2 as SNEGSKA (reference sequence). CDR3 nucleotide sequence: TGCAGTGCTGACGCGCGCGGGAGCTCCCCCTACGAGCAGTACTTC. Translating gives CSADARGSSPYEQYF.

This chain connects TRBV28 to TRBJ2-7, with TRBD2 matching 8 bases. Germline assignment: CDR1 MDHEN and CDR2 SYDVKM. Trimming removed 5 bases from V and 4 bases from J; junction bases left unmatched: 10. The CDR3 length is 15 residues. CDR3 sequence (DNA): TGTGCCAGCAGTATACAAGCGGGAGTGCCGTACGAGCAGTACTTC. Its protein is CASSIQAGVPYEQYF.

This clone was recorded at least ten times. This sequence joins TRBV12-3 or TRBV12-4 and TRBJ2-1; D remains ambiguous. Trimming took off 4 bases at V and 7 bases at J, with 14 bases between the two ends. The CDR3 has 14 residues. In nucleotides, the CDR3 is TGTGCCAGCAGTTACAGCTCCAGTGGGAATGAGCAGTTCTTC. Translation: CASSYSSSGNEQFF.

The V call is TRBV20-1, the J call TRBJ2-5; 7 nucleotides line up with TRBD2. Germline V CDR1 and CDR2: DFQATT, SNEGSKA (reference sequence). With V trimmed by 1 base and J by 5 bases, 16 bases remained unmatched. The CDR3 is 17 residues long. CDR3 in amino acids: CSARVNGALAAGETQYF. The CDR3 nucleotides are TGCAGTGCTAGAGTTAACGGAGCTCTAGCGGCTGGGGAGACCCAGTACTTC.

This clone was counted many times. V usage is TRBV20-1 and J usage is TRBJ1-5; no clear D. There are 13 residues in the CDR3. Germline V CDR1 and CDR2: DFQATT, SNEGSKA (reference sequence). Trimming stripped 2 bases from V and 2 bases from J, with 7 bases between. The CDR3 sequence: CSARFGGNQPQHF. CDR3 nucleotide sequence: TGCAGTGCTAGATTTGGGGGCAATCAGCCCCAGCATTTT.

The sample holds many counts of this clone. The CDR3 here is CASSPRGTGAITGELFF. The CDR3 nucleotides are TGTGCCAGCAGCCCCCGGGGTACAGGGGCGATCACCGGGGAGCTGTTTTTT. This chain connects TRBV7-6 to TRBJ2-2; TRBD1 matches at 7 bases. Trimming took 5 bases from V and 4 from J; bases not matched to a gene: 13. This CDR3 has 17 residues. From germline, CDR1 is SGHVS and CDR2 FNYEAQ. Filled out from reference TRBV7-6 and TRBJ2-2, the complete variable domain reads GAGVSQSPRYKVTKRGQDVALRCDPISGHVSLYWYRQALGQGPEFLTYFNYEAQQDKSGLPNDRFSAERPEGSISTLTIQRTEQRDSAMYRCASSPRGTGAITGELFFGEGSRLTVL.

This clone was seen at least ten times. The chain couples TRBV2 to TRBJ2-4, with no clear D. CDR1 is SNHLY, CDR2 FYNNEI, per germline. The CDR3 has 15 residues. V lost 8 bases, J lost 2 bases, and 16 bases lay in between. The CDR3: CASLGVGMTKNIQYF. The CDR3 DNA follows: TGTGCCAGCCTTGGGGTGGGGATGACCAAAAACATTCAGTACTTC.

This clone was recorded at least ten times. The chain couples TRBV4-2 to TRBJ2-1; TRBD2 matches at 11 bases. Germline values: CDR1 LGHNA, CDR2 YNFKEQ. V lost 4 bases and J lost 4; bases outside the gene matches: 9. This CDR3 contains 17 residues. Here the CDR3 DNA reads TGTGCCAGCAGCCCTACTAGCGGGAGAGGTCTTTACAATGAGCAGTTCTTC. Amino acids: CASSPTSGRGLYNEQFF.

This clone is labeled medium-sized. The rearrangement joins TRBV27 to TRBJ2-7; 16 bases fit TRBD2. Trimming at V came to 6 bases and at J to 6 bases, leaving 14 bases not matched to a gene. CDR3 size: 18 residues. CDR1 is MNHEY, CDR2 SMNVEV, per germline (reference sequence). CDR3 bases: TGTGCCAGCAGAGGGAGCGGGACTAGCGGGAGGGAAGCCTCCGAGCAGTACTTC. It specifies CASRGSGTSGREASEQYF.

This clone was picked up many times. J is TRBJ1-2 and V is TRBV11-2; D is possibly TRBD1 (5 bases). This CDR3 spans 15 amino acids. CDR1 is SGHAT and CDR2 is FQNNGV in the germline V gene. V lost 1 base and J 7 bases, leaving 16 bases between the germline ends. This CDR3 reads CASSLVSGPTSGYTF. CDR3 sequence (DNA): TGTGCCAGCAGCTTAGTATCAGGGCCCACCTCTGGCTACACCTTC. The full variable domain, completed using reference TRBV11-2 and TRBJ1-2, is EAGVAQSPRYKIIEKRQSVAFWCNPISGHATLYWYQQILGQGPKLLIQFQNNGVVDDSQLPKDRFSAERLKGVDSTLKIQPAKLEDSAVYLCASSLVSGPTSGYTFGSGTRLTVV.

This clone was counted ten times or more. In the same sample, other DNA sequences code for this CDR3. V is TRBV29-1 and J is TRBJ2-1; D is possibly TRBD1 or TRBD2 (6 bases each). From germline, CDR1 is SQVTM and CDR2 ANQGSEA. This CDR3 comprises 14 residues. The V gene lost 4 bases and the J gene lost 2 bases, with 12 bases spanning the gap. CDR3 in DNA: TGCAGCGTTGTAAGGGGGGCCGCCTACAATGAGCAGTTCTTC. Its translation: CSVVRGAAYNEQFF.

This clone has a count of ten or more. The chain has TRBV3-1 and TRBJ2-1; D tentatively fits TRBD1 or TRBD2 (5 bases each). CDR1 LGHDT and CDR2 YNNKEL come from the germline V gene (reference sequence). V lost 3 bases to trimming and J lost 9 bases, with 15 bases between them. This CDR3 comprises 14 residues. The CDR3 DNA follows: TGTGCCAGCAGCCACGGGACCTCGTTCATTGAGCAGTTCTTC. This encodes CASSHGTSFIEQFF.

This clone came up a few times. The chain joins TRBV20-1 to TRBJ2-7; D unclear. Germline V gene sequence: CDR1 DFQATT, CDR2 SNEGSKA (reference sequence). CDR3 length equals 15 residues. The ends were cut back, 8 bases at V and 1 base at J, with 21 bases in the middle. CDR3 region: CSSPPLAKPSYEQYF. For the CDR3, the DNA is TGCAGTTCTCCGCCCTTGGCTAAACCGTCCTACGAGCAGTACTTC.

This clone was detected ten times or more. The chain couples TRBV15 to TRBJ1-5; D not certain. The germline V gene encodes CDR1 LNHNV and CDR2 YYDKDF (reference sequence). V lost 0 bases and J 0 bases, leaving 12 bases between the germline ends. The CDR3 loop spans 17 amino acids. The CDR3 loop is CATSREFSYYSNQPQHF. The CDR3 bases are TGTGCCACCAGCAGAGAATTCAGTTATTATAGCAATCAGCCCCAGCATTTT.

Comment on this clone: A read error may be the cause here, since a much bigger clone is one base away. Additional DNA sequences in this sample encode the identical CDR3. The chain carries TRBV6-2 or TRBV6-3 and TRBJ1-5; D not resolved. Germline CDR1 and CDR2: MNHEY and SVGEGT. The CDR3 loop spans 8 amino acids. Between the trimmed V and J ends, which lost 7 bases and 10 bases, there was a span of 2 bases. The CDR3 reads CASTPQHF. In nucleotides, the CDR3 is TGTGCCAGCACTCCCCAGCATTTT.

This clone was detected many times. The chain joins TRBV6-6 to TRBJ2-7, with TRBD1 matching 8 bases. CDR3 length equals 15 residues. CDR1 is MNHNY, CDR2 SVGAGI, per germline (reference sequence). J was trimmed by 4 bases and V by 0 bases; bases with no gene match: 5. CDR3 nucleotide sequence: TGTGCCAGCAGTTACTCCGGACAGGGCACGTACGAGCAGTACTTC. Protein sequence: CASSYSGQGTYEQYF.

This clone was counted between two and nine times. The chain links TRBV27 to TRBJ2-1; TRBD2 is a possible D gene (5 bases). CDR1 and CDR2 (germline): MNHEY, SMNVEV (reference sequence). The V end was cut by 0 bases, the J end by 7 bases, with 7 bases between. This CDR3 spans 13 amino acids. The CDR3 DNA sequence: TGTGCCAGCAGTTTATCACGAGGGAATGAGCAGTTCTTC. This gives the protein CASSLSRGNEQFF.

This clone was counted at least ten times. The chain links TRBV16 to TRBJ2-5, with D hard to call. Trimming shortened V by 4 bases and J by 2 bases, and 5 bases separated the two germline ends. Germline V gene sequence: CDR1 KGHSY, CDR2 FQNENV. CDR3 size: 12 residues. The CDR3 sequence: CASSLHQETQYF. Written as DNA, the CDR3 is TGTGCCAGCAGCCTCCATCAAGAGACCCAGTACTTC. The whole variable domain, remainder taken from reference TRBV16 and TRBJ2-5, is GEEVAQTPKHLVRGEGQKAKLYCAPIKGHSYVFWYQQVLKNEFKFLISFQNENVFDETGMPKERFSAKCLPNSPCSLEIQATKLEDSAVYFCASSLHQETQYFGPGTRLLVL.

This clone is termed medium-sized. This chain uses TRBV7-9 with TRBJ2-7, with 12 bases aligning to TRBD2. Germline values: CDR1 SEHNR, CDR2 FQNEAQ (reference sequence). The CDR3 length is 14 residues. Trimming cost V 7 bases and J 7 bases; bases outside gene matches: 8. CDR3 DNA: TGTGCCAGCATCCCTAGCGGGAGGGCCGCTGAGCAGTACTTC. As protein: CASIPSGRAAEQYF.

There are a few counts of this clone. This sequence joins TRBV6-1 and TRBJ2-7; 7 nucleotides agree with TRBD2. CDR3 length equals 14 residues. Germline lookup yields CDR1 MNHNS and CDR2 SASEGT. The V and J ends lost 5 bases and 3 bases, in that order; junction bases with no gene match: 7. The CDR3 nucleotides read TGTGCCAGCAGTTCCCGGACTAGTGTCTACGAGCAGTACTTC. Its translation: CASSSRTSVYEQYF.

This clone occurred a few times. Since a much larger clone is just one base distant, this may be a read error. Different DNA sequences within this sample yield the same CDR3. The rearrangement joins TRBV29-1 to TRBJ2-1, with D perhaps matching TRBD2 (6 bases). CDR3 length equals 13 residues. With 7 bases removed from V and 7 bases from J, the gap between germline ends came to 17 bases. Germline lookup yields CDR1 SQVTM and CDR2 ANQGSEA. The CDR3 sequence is CSASASVVNEQFF. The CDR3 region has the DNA TGCAGCGCCTCTGCTAGCGTGGTGAATGAGCAGTTCTTC.